A selection of T cell receptor beta chains follows, all from one sample in a study of OX40 agonist ivuxolimab in advanced cancers. Sequencing was performed with immunoSEQ multiplex PCR; in TCRdb, only in-frame clones are kept and a portion is missing. Of some 71,000 clones listed, just over 85% were seen once; the top ten hold approximately 3%. Sequenced material: CD4+ or CD8+ T cells sorted from blood, taken in a trial of the OX40 agonist ivuxolimab. The origin of the receptors is an adult with an advanced solid tumor such as melanoma, head and neck, liver or kidney cancer. Each CDR3 is given with its conserved first and last residue. The order of the fields is J gene, V gene, CDR3 length, D gene, clone size, CDR3 DNA, CDR3 protein. The D gene is left open where the match is weak. Expanded clones are given a class, and other clones once, few, many or no size at all.

>TRBJ1-2|TRBV4-3|15|TRBD1|.
TGCGCCAGCAGCCAATCACAGGGGGCCTATGGTGGCTACACCTTC
CASSQSQGAYGGYTF
>TRBJ2-1|TRBV19|15|TRBD2|.
TGTGCCAGTAGTATTGTCAGCGGGGGGGCTAATGAGCAGTTCTTC
CASSIVSGGANEQFF
>TRBJ1-5|TRBV28|15|TRBD1|.
TGTGCCAGCAGTTCCCGGACAGGCGTCAATCAGCCCCAGCATTTT
CASSSRTGVNQPQHF
>TRBJ2-5|TRBV15|14|.|.
TGTGCCACCAGCAGATACAGGGAAGCGGAGACCCAGTACTTC
CATSRYREAETQYF
>TRBJ2-4|TRBV2|17|.|.
TGTGCCAGCTACCCCGGGGGAGACCTTCTAGCCAAAAACATTCAGTACTTC
CASYPGGDLLAKNIQYF
>TRBJ1-4|TRBV13|16|TRBD1|many
TGTGCCAGCAGCTCGGGACAGGGAGCAACTAATGAAAAACTGTTTTTT
CASSSGQGATNEKLFF
>TRBJ1-2|TRBV11-2|15|TRBD1|.
TGTGCCAGCAGCTTCAACCAGGGGGCGGGATATGGCTACACCTTC
CASSFNQGAGYGYTF
>TRBJ1-2|TRBV6-5|15|.|few
TGTGCCAGCAGTTCCCCCGGACAGAGTAACTATGGCTACACCTTC
CASSSPGQSNYGYTF
>TRBJ1-6|TRBV5-1|15|TRBD1|.
TGCGCCAGCAGCCCGGCCGGGACAGTGGGTTCACCCCTCCACTTT
CASSPAGTVGSPLHF
>TRBJ2-2|TRBV5-1|16|TRBD1|.
TGCGCCAGCAGCACAGGACAGGGGGCTGGCACCGGGGAGCTGTTTTTT
CASSTGQGAGTGELFF
>TRBJ2-1|TRBV2|16|.|.
TGTGCCAGCAGCACAAGTGGGGGGGGCGGTTACAATGAGCAGTTCTTC
CASSTSGGGGYNEQFF
>TRBJ2-1|TRBV7-9|18|TRBD2|.
TGTGCCAGCAGCTTGCGGCCTAGCGGGAGCCACTCCTACAATGAGCAGTTCTTC
CASSLRPSGSHSYNEQFF
>TRBJ2-2|TRBV5-6|19|TRBD1|.
TGTGCCAGCAGGGCCGGGACAGGGGCTAAGGGGGCAGTCACCGGGGAGCTGTTTTTT
CASRAGTGAKGAVTGELFF
>TRBJ2-5|TRBV7-9|14|.|.
TGTGCCAGCAGCTTCTCCCCCGCGCGGGAGACCCAGTACTTC
CASSFSPARETQYF
>TRBJ2-5|TRBV5-5|16|.|.
TGTGCCAGCAGCTTGGGGCAGGTGGGGGGCCAAGAGACCCAGTACTTC
CASSLGQVGGQETQYF
>TRBJ2-3|TRBV2|16|TRBD2|.
TGTGCCAGCAGTTCCTTGTTCCGGGGGGGCGCAGATACGCAGTATTTT
CASSSLFRGGADTQYF
>TRBJ1-1|TRBV14|15|.|.
TGTGCCAGCAGCCGTTTGGGGGAAATGGGCACTGAAGCTTTCTTT
CASSRLGEMGTEAFF
>TRBJ1-1|TRBV6-1|13|.|.
TGTGCCAGCAGTGAAAGCGGGCGAACTGAAGCTTTCTTT
CASSESGRTEAFF
>TRBJ1-5|TRBV28|15|.|.
TGTGCCAGCAGTTTTACAGGAAATCGGGGTCAGCCCCAGCATTTT
CASSFTGNRGQPQHF
>TRBJ1-1|TRBV7-3|15|TRBD1|few
TGTGCCAGCAGCTTAAATACTAACAGGGGAACTGAAGCTTTCTTT
CASSLNTNRGTEAFF
>TRBJ2-4|TRBV9|15|TRBD1|.
TGTGCCAGCAGCGGGGGACAGGGCCGCAAAAACATTCAGTACTTC
CASSGGQGRKNIQYF
>TRBJ1-1|TRBV18|15|TRBD1|.
TGTGCCAGCTCACCCACCCGGGACAGGGCAACTGAAGCTTTCTTT
CASSPTRDRATEAFF
>TRBJ2-7|TRBV10-3|14|.|.
TGTGCCATCAGTGAGCCGGACGCTTCGCTCGAGCAGTACTTC
CAISEPDASLEQYF
>TRBJ1-1|TRBV7-8|12|.|.
TGTGCCAGCAGCTTAAATGCCAGAAGGGCTTTCTTT
CASSLNARRAFF
>TRBJ2-2|TRBV5-1|14|.|.
TGCGCCAGCAGCTTGTACGTGGGAAACGGGGAGCTGTTTTTT
CASSLYVGNGELFF
>TRBJ2-2|TRBV28|15|TRBD2|.
TGTGCCAGCACGGCTAGCGGAGGGGAATGGGGGGAGCTGTTTTTT
CASTASGGEWGELFF
>TRBJ1-5|TRBV10-3|12|.|.
TGTGCCATCAGTGGGGGCAATCAGCCCCAGCATTTT
CAISGGNQPQHF
>TRBJ2-5|TRBV9|16|TRBD2|.
TGTGCCAGCAGCCCGGGCTTAGCGGGGGGGTATGAGACCCAGTACTTC
CASSPGLAGGYETQYF
>TRBJ1-5|TRBV5-8|17|TRBD1|few
TGTGCCAGCAGCTTGGGGTCCCAGGGGGATAGCAATCAGCCCCAGCATTTT
CASSLGSQGDSNQPQHF
>TRBJ1-6|TRBV2|15|TRBD1|.
TGTGCCAGCAGTATGTTGACAGGGGGAGGCTCACCCCTCCACTTT
CASSMLTGGGSPLHF
>TRBJ2-3|TRBV5-4|16|TRBD2|.
TGTGCCAGCAGCACACGACTAGCGGGGAATACAGATACGCAGTATTTT
CASSTRLAGNTDTQYF
>TRBJ1-2|TRBV7-2|14|.|.
TGTGCCAGCAGCCCGGGGGGCCAGTTCTATGGCTACACCTTC
CASSPGGQFYGYTF
>TRBJ2-2|TRBV7-3|14|TRBD1|.
TGTGCCAGCAGCTTCAACAGGGGTAACGGGGAGCTGTTTTTT
CASSFNRGNGELFF
>TRBJ1-5|TRBV21-1|14|.|once
TGTGCCAGCCAAACAGGGTATAGCAATCAGCCCCAGCATTTT
CASQTGYSNQPQHF
>TRBJ2-2|TRBV4-1|16|TRBD1|.
TGCGCCAGCAGCCTCAACAGGGGCGCGAACACCGGGGAGCTGTTTTTT
CASSLNRGANTGELFF
>TRBJ1-5|TRBV25-1|13|.|.
TGTGCCAGCCACAGGGATGACAATCAGCCCCAGCATTTT
CASHRDDNQPQHF
>TRBJ1-2|TRBV6-1|16|.|.
TGTGCCAGCAGTGAAGCGCTACAGGGAGGGGGCTATGGCTACACCTTC
CASSEALQGGGYGYTF
>TRBJ1-6|TRBV7-8|14|TRBD1|.
TGTGCCAGCAGCTTCAGGGGGCAGAATTCACCCCTCCACTTT
CASSFRGQNSPLHF
>TRBJ1-1|TRBV28|16|TRBD1|.
TGTGCCAGCAGCTCAATTAGACAGGGTTTGAACACTGAAGCTTTCTTT
CASSSIRQGLNTEAFF
>TRBJ1-1|TRBV15|15|TRBD1|.
TGTGCCACCAGCAGATTCGGACAGGTTGGGACTGAAGCTTTCTTT
CATSRFGQVGTEAFF
>TRBJ1-3|TRBV5-4|15|.|.
TGTGCCAGCAGCTTCAAGGGGTTCTCTGGAAACACCATATATTTT
CASSFKGFSGNTIYF
>TRBJ2-7|TRBV2|13|TRBD1|.
TGTGCCAGCAGTCGGGACAGCACCTACGAGCAGTACTTC
CASSRDSTYEQYF
>TRBJ2-7|TRBV11-2|14|.|.
TGTGCCAGCAGCTTAGATCCGGCCACTTGGTTTCGGTACTTC
CASSLDPATWFRYF
>TRBJ2-2|TRBV5-6|14|.|.
TGTGCCAGCAGCTTAAGAAGAATCACCGGGGAGCTGTTTTTT
CASSLRRITGELFF
>TRBJ2-5|TRBV4-2|16|TRBD2|.
TGTGCCAGCAGCCAAGGAATAGCGGGGGGGGTAGAGACCCAGTACTTC
CASSQGIAGGVETQYF
>TRBJ2-1|TRBV18|12|.|.
TGTGCCAGCTCACCCTTCCTAAGCGCGCAGTTCTTC
CASSPFLSAQFF
>TRBJ2-3|TRBV19|15|TRBD1|once
TGTGCCAGTAGCGCGGCCACAGGGGGCAGAGATACGCAGTATTTT
CASSAATGGRDTQYF
>TRBJ1-5|TRBV19|15|.|once
TGTGCCAGTAGTATAGTGGCCGGATTCAATCAGCCCCAGCATTTT
CASSIVAGFNQPQHF
>TRBJ1-5|TRBV4-1|17|TRBD1|.
TGCGCCAGCAGCCCCACAGGGGAGGGGATTGGGAATCAGCCCCAGCATTTT
CASSPTGEGIGNQPQHF
>TRBJ2-4|TRBV19|17|.|.
TGTGCCAGTAGTATAGGAGCCCTTAATATAGCCAAAAACATTCAGTACTTC
CASSIGALNIAKNIQYF
>TRBJ2-3|TRBV2|14|.|.
TGTGCCAGCACCTTGGGGTTAACTATCGATACGCAGTATTTT
CASTLGLTIDTQYF
>TRBJ2-7|TRBV18|15|TRBD1|medium-sized
TGTGCCAGCTCACCCGCGCCGACAGGGGGCTACGAGCAGTACTTC
CASSPAPTGGYEQYF
>TRBJ1-2|TRBV6-5|13|TRBD1|.
TGTGCCAGCAGTTACGTCAGGGGGGAGAGCTACACCTTC
CASSYVRGESYTF
>TRBJ1-2|TRBV7-3|14|.|.
TGTGCCAGCAGCCCCTTAGCAGGCGACTATGGCTACACCTTC
CASSPLAGDYGYTF
>TRBJ1-4|TRBV5-1|15|.|.
TGCGCCAGCAGCTTGGCCGTGTCAACTAATGAAAAACTGTTTTTT
CASSLAVSTNEKLFF
>TRBJ1-3|TRBV7-2|15|.|.
TGTGCCAGCAGCACCACAGGCTCTGGTGGAAACACCATATATTTT
CASSTTGSGGNTIYF
>TRBJ2-7|TRBV28|12|.|.
TGTGCCAGCATCAAAAATGCCTACGAGCAGTACTTC
CASIKNAYEQYF
>TRBJ1-5|TRBV18|16|.|.
TGTGCCAGCTCACCACTCAGGGGAAATAGCAATCAGCCCCAGCATTTT
CASSPLRGNSNQPQHF
>TRBJ2-3|TRBV11-2|14|.|.
TGTGCCAGCAGCTTAGTTCAGGGAACAGATACGCAGTATTTT
CASSLVQGTDTQYF